This TCR beta chain was obtained from a study of CD8 T cells in ankylosing spondylitis. Using its own MiXCR run on the 5' RACE reads, TCRdb lists one record per CDR3 protein. Seen here are 500,000 to 550,000 distinct CDR3 sequences, about an eighth observed once, and the top ten hold 6.5% to 7%. General observations from the study: In ankylosing spondylitis blood, a motif of seven to nine highly homologous TCR beta variants appeared characteristic.

The CDR3 has 17 amino acids. The germline CDR1 and CDR2 sequences are SGHDN and FVKESK. V lost 1 base, J lost 3 bases, and 18 bases lay in between. Details on this clonotype: What it recognizes is unknown.

The clonotype originates from a male donor with ankylosing spondylitis. The rearrangement joins TRBV14 to TRBJ1-2; D call uncertain. Sequenced sample: blood, either unsorted or a sorted T cell fraction (not recorded which). CDR3 sequence: CASSQGTRARWDYGYTF. The CDR3 coding sequence is TGTGCCAGCAGCCAAGGGACGAGGGCCCGATGGGACTATGGCTACACCTTC.